This TCR beta chain was obtained from a study of blood T cell repertoires in COVID-19. On this clone: Other DNA sequences in this sample translate to the same CDR3.

The CDR3 extends over 13 amino acids. The germline V and J ends were trimmed by 0 bases and 1 base, with 4 bases remaining between them. Germline values: CDR1 SGHRS, CDR2 YFSETQ. The data were produced by immunoSEQ multiplex PCR, yet TCRdb's version contains in-frame clones alone and is incomplete. The sample consists of about 330,000 clones, approximately 89% of them appearing once. J is TRBJ1-1 and V is TRBV5-1; D gene uncertain. This TCR was recovered from a woman aged 25 to 39 who had recovered from COVID-19. The sample consisted of PBMCs or T cells enriched from blood (not recorded which). CDR3 protein: CASSLEQNTEAFF. In nucleotides, the CDR3 is TGCGCCAGCAGCTTGGAGCAGAACACTGAAGCTTTCTTT.